These T cell receptor beta chains were read from a single sample in a study of blood T cell repertoires in COVID-19. Here immunoSEQ multiplex PCR was the method, and the copy in TCRdb shows in-frame clones only, minus some. The sample has over 200,000 clones, 80% to 95% seen once. Sequenced material: peripheral blood. All receptors come from a man between 60 and 75 years old with COVID-19, enrolled during active disease. Each CDR3 is given with its conserved first and last residue. A D gene is named only where the DNA matches it firmly. For some rows the clone size is stated as once, few or many, or as a class when expanded; others skip it.

v_gene	abundance	j_gene	d_gene	CDR3aa	CDR3nt
TRBV5-1	NA	TRBJ1-2	NA	CASSLSVGRGEGYTF	TGCGCCAGCAGCCTCTCAGTGGGGAGGGGAGAGGGCTACACCTTC
TRBV15	NA	TRBJ2-1	NA	CATSRDHLAGEQFF	TGTGCCACCAGCAGAGATCACCTAGCAGGTGAGCAGTTCTTC
TRBV5-6	NA	TRBJ2-3	NA	CASSSATRTFPHTQYF	TGTGCCAGCAGCTCGGCGACTAGGACCTTCCCACATACGCAGTATTTT
TRBV5-5	NA	TRBJ2-1	TRBD2	CASLDGQRKAGGRLNEQFF	TGTGCCAGCCTAGACGGACAGAGAAAAGCGGGAGGAAGGTTAAACGAGCAGTTCTTC
TRBV7-6	few	TRBJ2-7	NA	CASSLGSWGTGYEQYF	TGTGCCAGCAGCTTAGGGTCTTGGGGCACCGGTTACGAGCAGTACTTC
TRBV19	NA	TRBJ2-1	NA	CASSIARLSSYNEQFF	TGTGCCAGTAGTATAGCGAGGCTGAGCTCCTACAATGAGCAGTTCTTC
TRBV10-1	once	TRBJ2-7	NA	CASSEGGKYEQYF	TGCGCCAGCAGTGAAGGCGGGAAGTACGAGCAGTACTTC
TRBV6-1	NA	TRBJ2-1	NA	CASSEPRARDNEQFF	TGTGCCAGCAGTGAACCCCGAGCGCGGGACAATGAGCAGTTCTTC
TRBV28	NA	TRBJ1-1	TRBD1	CASSPFGQANTEAFF	TGTGCCAGCAGTCCGTTCGGACAGGCGAACACTGAAGCTTTCTTT
TRBV9	NA	TRBJ2-1	TRBD2	CASSVTAGGSYNEQFF	TGTGCCAGCAGCGTCACAGCGGGGGGTTCCTACAATGAGCAGTTCTTC
TRBV19	NA	TRBJ1-2	NA	CASSSQTGVSYGYTF	TGTGCCAGTAGTTCCCAAACAGGAGTAAGCTATGGCTACACCTTC
TRBV5-1	NA	TRBJ1-4	TRBD1	CASSLAGTGSSQEKLFF	TGCGCCAGCAGCTTGGCCGGGACAGGGTCTTCACAAGAAAAACTGTTTTTT
TRBV5-1	NA	TRBJ1-2	NA	CASSLEVGGFYGYTF	TGCGCCAGCAGCTTGGAAGTCGGCGGCTTCTATGGCTACACCTTC
TRBV29-1	NA	TRBJ1-1	NA	CSVDRVNTEAFF	TGCAGCGTTGACAGGGTGAACACTGAAGCTTTCTTT
TRBV5-1	NA	TRBJ1-5	TRBD1	CASSPGTGPNQPQHF	TGCGCCAGCAGCCCCGGGACAGGGCCAAATCAGCCCCAGCATTTT
TRBV5-1	NA	TRBJ2-1	TRBD2	CASSERTSGRDYNEQFF	TGCGCCAGCAGCGAAAGGACTAGCGGGAGAGACTACAATGAGCAGTTCTTC
TRBV15	NA	TRBJ2-1	NA	CATSRGGFSYNEQFF	TGTGCCACCAGCAGAGGGGGCTTCTCCTACAATGAGCAGTTCTTC
TRBV15	NA	TRBJ2-7	NA	CATLSWSQAGYEQYF	TGTGCCACCCTTTCCTGGAGTCAGGCGGGGTACGAGCAGTACTTC
TRBV6-5	NA	TRBJ2-7	NA	CASSYLPSERYF	TGTGCCAGCAGTTACCTTCCCTCCGAGAGGTACTTC
TRBV27	NA	TRBJ2-3	NA	CASSSYPQAQTTDTQYF	TGTGCCAGCAGCTCCTATCCCCAAGCACAGACCACAGATACGCAGTATTTT
TRBV24-1	NA	TRBJ2-3	NA	CATSDSGGSRPDTQYF	TGTGCCACCAGTGATAGCGGTGGGTCCCGTCCAGATACGCAGTATTTT
TRBV4-1	NA	TRBJ2-7	NA	CASSHGEKGWSYEQYF	TGCGCCAGCAGCCATGGGGAGAAGGGATGGAGTTACGAGCAGTACTTC
TRBV5-1	NA	TRBJ1-4	TRBD1	CASSLAGTGGSEKLFF	TGCGCCAGCAGCTTGGCGGGGACAGGGGGGAGTGAAAAACTGTTTTTT
TRBV6-5	NA	TRBJ1-5	NA	CASGDRSLNQPQHF	TGTGCCAGCGGCGACAGGTCCCTCAATCAGCCCCAGCATTTT
TRBV2	NA	TRBJ1-1	NA	CASIRSGTPDTEAFF	TGTGCCAGCATTAGATCAGGGACTCCTGACACTGAAGCTTTCTTT
TRBV9	NA	TRBJ2-1	TRBD2	CASSIAGGQYNEQFF	TGTGCCAGCAGCATAGCGGGAGGTCAGTACAATGAGCAGTTCTTC
TRBV7-2	NA	TRBJ2-7	NA	CASSLVASRSYEQYF	TGTGCCAGCAGCTTAGTGGCTAGCAGGTCGTACGAGCAGTACTTC
TRBV5-6	NA	TRBJ1-5	TRBD1	CASSRSRDRGSSNQPQHF	TGTGCCAGCAGTCGCTCACGGGACAGGGGAAGTAGCAATCAGCCCCAGCATTTT
TRBV4-2	NA	TRBJ2-2	TRBD2	CASSPGGLAESLGTGELFF	TGTGCCAGCAGCCCGGGGGGACTAGCGGAGTCCCTGGGGACCGGGGAGCTGTTTTTT
TRBV7-8	NA	TRBJ1-5	TRBD1	CASSPNPRDRVYQPQHF	TGTGCCAGCAGCCCGAACCCGAGGGACAGGGTTTATCAGCCCCAGCATTTT
TRBV9	NA	TRBJ1-4	TRBD1	CASSGDREVNEKLFF	TGTGCCAGCAGCGGCGACAGGGAGGTAAATGAAAAACTGTTTTTT
TRBV2	NA	TRBJ2-3	TRBD2	CASRPPGLAGGDTQYF	TGTGCCAGCAGACCTCCGGGACTAGCGGGGGGAGATACGCAGTATTTT
TRBV7-3	NA	TRBJ2-1	TRBD2	CASSWKAGEGVEQFF	TGTGCCAGCAGCTGGAAAGCGGGAGAAGGTGTTGAGCAGTTCTTC
TRBV4-2	NA	TRBJ2-2	NA	CASSPEKLLANTGELFF	TGTGCCAGCAGCCCGGAGAAGCTGTTGGCAAACACCGGGGAGCTGTTTTTT
TRBV4-2	NA	TRBJ2-1	TRBD1	CASSPGTGFQNEQFF	TGTGCCAGCAGCCCCGGGACAGGGTTTCAGAATGAGCAGTTCTTC
TRBV7-9	NA	TRBJ2-2	TRBD1	CASSLVRGPSTGELFF	TGTGCCAGCAGCTTAGTGAGGGGGCCTAGCACCGGGGAGCTGTTTTTT
TRBV7-3	NA	TRBJ2-1	NA	CASSSSGTRGNNEQFF	TGTGCCAGCAGCTCCTCCGGGACTCGGGGTAACAATGAGCAGTTCTTC
TRBV30	NA	TRBJ1-5	TRBD1	CAWSRQGANNQPQHF	TGTGCCTGGAGTCGACAGGGGGCCAACAATCAGCCCCAGCATTTT
TRBV20-1	NA	TRBJ1-2	NA	CSASPDRNYGYTF	TGCAGTGCTAGTCCGGACAGAAACTATGGCTACACCTTC
TRBV7-2	NA	TRBJ2-2	TRBD1	CASSWDRGTPNTGELFF	TGTGCCAGCAGCTGGGACAGGGGGACCCCTAACACCGGGGAGCTGTTTTTT
TRBV14	NA	TRBJ2-7	TRBD2	CASSPRTSDVYEQYF	TGTGCCAGCAGCCCACGGACTAGCGACGTATACGAGCAGTACTTC
TRBV5-1	NA	TRBJ2-2	TRBD1	CASSDRTGDTGELFF	TGCGCCAGCAGCGATCGGACAGGGGACACCGGGGAGCTGTTTTTT
TRBV18	NA	TRBJ1-1	NA	CASSSSGGNTEAFF	TGTGCCAGCTCATCAAGCGGGGGGAACACTGAAGCTTTCTTT
TRBV24-1	NA	TRBJ2-1	TRBD2	CATRGTSGENEQFF	TGTGCCACCAGGGGGACTAGCGGGGAGAATGAGCAGTTCTTC
TRBV4-2	NA	TRBJ2-3	TRBD2	CASATSGISTDTQYF	TGTGCCAGCGCCACTAGCGGGATAAGCACAGATACGCAGTATTTT
TRBV29-1	NA	TRBJ2-1	TRBD1	CSVEAPGTGSNNEQFF	TGCAGCGTTGAGGCCCCCGGGACAGGGAGCAACAATGAGCAGTTCTTC
TRBV11-3	NA	TRBJ2-5	TRBD1	CASSPTGSQETQYF	TGTGCCAGCAGCCCGACAGGGAGCCAAGAGACCCAGTACTTC
TRBV6-1	NA	TRBJ2-3	TRBD2	CASSGLAGGFSTDTQYF	TGTGCCAGCAGTGGACTAGCGGGGGGGTTTAGCACAGATACGCAGTATTTT
TRBV5-1	NA	TRBJ1-2	TRBD1	CASSFIPTGTGGSGYTF	TGCGCCAGCAGCTTCATACCCACCGGGACAGGGGGCTCTGGCTACACCTTC
TRBV28	NA	TRBJ2-1	NA	CASSLSPGSTYNEQFF	TGTGCCAGCAGTTTATCCCCCGGGAGCACCTACAATGAGCAGTTCTTC
TRBV2	NA	TRBJ1-3	TRBD1	CASSEGQGIGNTIYF	TGTGCCAGCAGTGAGGGACAGGGTATTGGAAACACCATATATTTT
TRBV9	NA	TRBJ2-5	NA	CASSPLRDFQETQYF	TGTGCCAGCAGCCCTCTTCGGGACTTCCAAGAGACCCAGTACTTC
TRBV21-1	NA	TRBJ2-5	NA	CEGLAGGLETQYF	TGTGAGGGACTAGCGGGAGGACTGGAGACCCAGTACTTC
TRBV24-1	NA	TRBJ2-1	TRBD2	CATSVPIGRGENEQFF	TGTGCCACCAGTGTTCCTATTGGGAGGGGTGAAAATGAGCAGTTCTTC
TRBV7-2	NA	TRBJ1-1	NA	CASSSWERSAEAFF	TGTGCCAGCAGCTCCTGGGAGCGGAGCGCTGAAGCTTTCTTT
TRBV30	NA	TRBJ2-1	NA	CAWSVSGLSYNEQFF	TGTGCCTGGAGTGTATCGGGTCTCTCCTACAATGAGCAGTTCTTC
TRBV28	NA	TRBJ1-2	TRBD1	CASSTRTGALGDGYTF	TGTGCCAGCAGTACCAGGACAGGGGCCCTAGGGGATGGCTACACCTTC